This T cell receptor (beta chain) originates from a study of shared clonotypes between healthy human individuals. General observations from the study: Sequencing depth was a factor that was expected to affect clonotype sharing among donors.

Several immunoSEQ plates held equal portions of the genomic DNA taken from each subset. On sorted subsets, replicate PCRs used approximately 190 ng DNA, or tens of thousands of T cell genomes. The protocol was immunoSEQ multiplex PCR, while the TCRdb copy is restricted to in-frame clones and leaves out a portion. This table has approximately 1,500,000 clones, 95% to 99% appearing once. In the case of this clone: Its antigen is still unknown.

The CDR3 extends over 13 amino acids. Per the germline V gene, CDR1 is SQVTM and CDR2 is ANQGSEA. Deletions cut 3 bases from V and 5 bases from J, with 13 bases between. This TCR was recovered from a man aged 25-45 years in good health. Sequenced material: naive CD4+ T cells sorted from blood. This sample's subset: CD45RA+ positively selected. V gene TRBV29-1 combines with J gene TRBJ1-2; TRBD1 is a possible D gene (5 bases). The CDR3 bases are TGCAGCGTTGATGGGTCTCAGGGTTATGGCTACACCTTC. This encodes CSVDGSQGYGYTF. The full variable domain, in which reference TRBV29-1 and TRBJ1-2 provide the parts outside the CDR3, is SAVISQKPSRDICQRGTSLTIQCQVDSQVTMMFWYRQQPGQSLTLIATANQGSEATYESGFVIDKFPISRPNLTFSTLTVSNMSPEDSSIYLCSVDGSQGYGYTFGSGTRLTVV.